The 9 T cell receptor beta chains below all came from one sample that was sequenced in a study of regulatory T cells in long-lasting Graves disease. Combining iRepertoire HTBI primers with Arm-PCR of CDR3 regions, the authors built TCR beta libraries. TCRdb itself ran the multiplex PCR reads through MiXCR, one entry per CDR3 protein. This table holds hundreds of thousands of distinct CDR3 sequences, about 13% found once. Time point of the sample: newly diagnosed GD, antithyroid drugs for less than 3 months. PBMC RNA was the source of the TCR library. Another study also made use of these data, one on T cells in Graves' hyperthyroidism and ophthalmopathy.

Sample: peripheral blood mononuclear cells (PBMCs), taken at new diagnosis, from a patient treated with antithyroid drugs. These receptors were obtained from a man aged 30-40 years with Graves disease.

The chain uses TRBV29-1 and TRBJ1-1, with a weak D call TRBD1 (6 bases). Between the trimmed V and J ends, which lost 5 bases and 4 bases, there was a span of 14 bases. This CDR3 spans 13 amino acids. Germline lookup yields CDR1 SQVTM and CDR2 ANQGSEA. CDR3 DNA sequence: TGCAGCGTTAATCGACAGGTGGGCACTGAAGCTTTCTTT. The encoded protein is CSVNRQVGTEAFF.

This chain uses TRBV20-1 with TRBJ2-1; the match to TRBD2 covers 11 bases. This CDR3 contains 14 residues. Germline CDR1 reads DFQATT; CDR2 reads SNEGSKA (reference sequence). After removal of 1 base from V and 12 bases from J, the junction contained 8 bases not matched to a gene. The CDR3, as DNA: TGCAGTGCTAGAGTCCTAGCGGGAGGAAGAAGGCAGTTCTTC. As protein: CSARVLAGGRRQFF.

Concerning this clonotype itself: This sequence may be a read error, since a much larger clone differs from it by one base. The CDR3 loop reads CVSSLDRVSSYEQYF. The CDR3 region has the DNA TGTGTCAGCAGCCTGGACAGGGTAAGCTCCTACGAGCAGTACTTC. J is TRBJ2-7 and V is TRBV7-2, with 8 bases that match TRBD1. This CDR3 comprises 15 residues. The germline CDR1 and CDR2 sequences are SGHTA and FQGNSA.

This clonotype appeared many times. CDR3 in amino acids: CSALPGFQPQHF. In DNA, the CDR3 is TGCAGTGCTCTTCCGGGCTTCCAGCCCCAGCATTTT. This rearrangement joins TRBV20-1 to TRBJ1-5; D not certain. The CDR3 runs 12 residues. V shed 5 bases and J shed 7 bases, with 12 bases lying between them. Germline V lookup: CDR1 DFQATT, CDR2 SNEGSKA (reference sequence).

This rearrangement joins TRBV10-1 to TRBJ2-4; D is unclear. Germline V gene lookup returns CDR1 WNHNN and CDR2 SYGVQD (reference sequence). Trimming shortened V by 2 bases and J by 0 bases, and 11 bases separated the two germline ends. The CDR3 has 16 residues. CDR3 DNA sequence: TGCGCCAGCAGTGAGCTACCTACACTAGCCAAAAACATTCAGTACTTC. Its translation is CASSELPTLAKNIQYF.

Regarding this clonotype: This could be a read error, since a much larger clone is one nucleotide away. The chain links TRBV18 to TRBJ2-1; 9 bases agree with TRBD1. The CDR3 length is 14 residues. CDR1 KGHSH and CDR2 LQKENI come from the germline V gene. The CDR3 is CASSQGQGMNERFF. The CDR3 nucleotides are TGTGCCAGCTCCCAGGGACAGGGTATGAATGAGCGGTTCTTC. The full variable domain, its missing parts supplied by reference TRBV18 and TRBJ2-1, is NAGVMQNPRHLVRRRGQEARLRCSPMKGHSHVYWYRQLPEEGLKFMVYLQKENIIDESGMPKERFSAEFPKEGPSILRIQQVVRGDSAAYFCASSQGQGMNERFFGPGTRLTVL.

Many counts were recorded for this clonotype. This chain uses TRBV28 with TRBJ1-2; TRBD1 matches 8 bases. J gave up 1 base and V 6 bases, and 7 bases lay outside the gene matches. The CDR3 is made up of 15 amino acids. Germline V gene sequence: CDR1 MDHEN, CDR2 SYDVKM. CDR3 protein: CASRPDRGDNYGYTF. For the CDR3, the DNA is TGTGCCAGCAGACCCGACAGGGGCGATAACTATGGCTACACCTTC.

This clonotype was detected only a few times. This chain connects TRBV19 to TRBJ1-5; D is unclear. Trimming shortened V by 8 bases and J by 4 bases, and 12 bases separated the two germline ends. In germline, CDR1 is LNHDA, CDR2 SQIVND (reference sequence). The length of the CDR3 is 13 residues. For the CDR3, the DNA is TGTGCCAGTGCTGCCGTTCAGAATCAGCCCCAGCATTTT. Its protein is CASAAVQNQPQHF.

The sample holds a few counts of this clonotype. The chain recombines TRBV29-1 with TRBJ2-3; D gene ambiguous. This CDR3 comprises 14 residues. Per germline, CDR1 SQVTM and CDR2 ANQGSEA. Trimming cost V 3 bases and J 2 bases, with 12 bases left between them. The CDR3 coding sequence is TGCAGCGTTGAGAAGGTCTCTTCCACAGATACGCAGTATTTT. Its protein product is CSVEKVSSTDTQYF.